The 3 T cell receptor beta chains reported below all come from one sample, sequenced in a study of blood T cell repertoires in COVID-19. Only in-frame clones appear in the TCRdb table, and some are missing; sequencing was by immunoSEQ multiplex PCR. The table records tens of thousands of clones, about 80% of them present only once. Sequences were obtained from peripheral blood. These receptors were taken from a woman between 65 and 79 years old with acute or convalescent COVID-19.

This clone was found once. The chain carries TRBV5-1 and TRBJ2-7, with D perhaps TRBD1 (5 bases). Germline V lookup: CDR1 SGHRS, CDR2 YFSETQ. V was trimmed by 6 bases and J by 4 bases, leaving 20 bases between them. This CDR3 region has 15 residues. CDR3: CASTDDSVGIYEQYF. The DNA of the CDR3 is TGCGCCAGCACCGATGACAGTGTGGGGATTTACGAGCAGTACTTC.

This chain connects TRBV28 to TRBJ1-2, with 11 nucleotides matching TRBD1. The J segment lost 0 bases and the V segment lost 11 bases, leaving 20 bases of the junction unmatched. CDR1 and CDR2 from the germline V gene are MDHEN and SYDVKM. This CDR3 has 19 amino acids. The CDR3 nucleotides are TGTGCCGTAGATGAAAGGGGGACAGGGGGGATCGTGTCTAACTATGGCTACACCTTC. This translates into CAVDERGTGGIVSNYGYTF.

This clone was counted a single time. The chain couples TRBV11-2 to TRBJ2-3; D unclear. Deletions cut 7 bases from V and 5 bases from J, with 7 bases between. Per the germline V gene, CDR1 is SGHAT and CDR2 is FQNNGV. This CDR3 is built from 11 residues. The CDR3 nucleotides are TGTGCCAGCAACCAACTAGATACGCAGTATTTT. It yields the protein CASNQLDTQYF.